What follows are 21 T cell receptor beta chains derived from one specimen sequenced in a study of T cells in Graves' hyperthyroidism and ophthalmopathy. Using RNA transcripts as the source, TCR beta CDR3 regions were amplified. HTBI primers were the set used in a first-round RT-PCR of the TCR CDR3. TCRdb recomputed calls from the multiplex PCR reads with MiXCR, one row per CDR3 protein. The repertoire holds 500,000 to 600,000 distinct CDR3 sequences, with roughly 21% as singletons. What was sequenced was blood. Receptors originate from a man aged 40-49 years with Graves' ophthalmopathy.

This clonotype was counted between two and nine times. The V and J genes are TRBV7-6 and TRBJ2-7, with D perhaps TRBD2 (7 bases). In germline, CDR1 is SGHVS, CDR2 FNYEAQ. This CDR3 spans 15 amino acids. V was shortened by 3 bases and J by 7 bases, with 19 bases between the two germline ends. CDR3 loop: CASSFGGGDQREQYF. The DNA for the CDR3 is TGTGCCAGCAGCTTTGGAGGGGGGGACCAACGGGAGCAGTACTTC. The full variable domain, completed using reference TRBV7-6 and TRBJ2-7, is GAGVSQSPRYKVTKRGQDVALRCDPISGHVSLYWYRQALGQGPEFLTYFNYEAQQDKSGLPNDRFSAERPEGSISTLTIQRTEQRDSAMYRCASSFGGGDQREQYFGPGTRLTVT.

This clonotype was observed a few times. The chain uses TRBV2 and TRBJ2-5; weak D call: TRBD2 (6 bases). Germline V lookup: CDR1 SNHLY, CDR2 FYNNEI. CDR3 length equals 15 residues. The V gene lost 2 bases and the J gene lost 4 bases, with 14 bases spanning the gap. The CDR3 nucleotides read TGTGCCAGCAGTGAACTCGGGAGTGGAGGAGAGACCCAGTACTTC. It is translated as CASSELGSGGETQYF.

This clonotype occurred a few times. The chain recombines TRBV19 with TRBJ2-7, with D perhaps matching TRBD1 (6 bases). CDR3 length equals 16 residues. The V end lost 10 bases, the J end lost 0 bases, and 22 bases lay between the germline ends. Germline V gene lookup returns CDR1 LNHDA and CDR2 SQIVND (reference sequence). The CDR3 reads CATSPGGQTNSYEQYF. CDR3 nucleotides: TGTGCCACTAGCCCCGGTGGACAGACTAACTCCTACGAGCAGTACTTC.

J is TRBJ2-2 and V is TRBV6-5, with D unresolved. The V gene lost 2 bases and the J gene lost 0 bases, with 10 bases spanning the gap. CDR1 is MNHEY, CDR2 SVGAGI, per germline. The CDR3 sequence is 16 residues long. The CDR3, as DNA: TGTGCCAGCAGTTACGGGCGGCTACCGAACACCGGGGAGCTGTTTTTT. Translation gives CASSYGRLPNTGELFF.

This clonotype turned up a few times. The chain joins TRBV10-3 to TRBJ2-7; D unresolved. The CDR3 runs 14 residues. Trimming removed 1 base from V and 3 bases from J, with 10 bases in between. In germline, CDR1 is ENHRY, CDR2 SYGVKD. The CDR3 bases are TGTGCCATCAGTGAGTGGAGTAGCCGCTACGAGCAGTACTTC. This gives the protein CAISEWSSRYEQYF.

V usage is TRBV28 and J usage is TRBJ2-2; TRBD2 aligns across 14 bases. The V segment lost 5 bases and the J segment 6 bases; nucleotides outside the gene matches: 5. Germline-derived CDR1 and CDR2 are MDHEN and SYDVKM. The CDR3 has 16 residues. CDR3 sequence (DNA): TGTGCCAGCAGTGGGCGGACTAGCGGGGGGCCCGGGGAGCTGTTTTTT. Protein sequence: CASSGRTSGGPGELFF. Full variable domain (missing parts from reference TRBV28 and TRBJ2-2): DVKVTQSSRYLVKRTGEKVFLECVQDMDHENMFWYRQDPGLGLRLIYFSYDVKMKEKGDIPEGYSVSREKKERFSLILESASTNQTSMYLCASSGRTSGGPGELFFGEGSRLTVL.

This chain joins TRBV7-8 and TRBJ1-2; 8 bases match TRBD1. The CDR3 consists of 15 residues. With V trimmed by 5 bases and J by 7 bases, 12 bases remained unmatched. CDR1 is SGHVS, CDR2 FQNEAQ, per germline. In DNA form, the CDR3 reads TGTGCCAGCAGCCAGGGGGCCCAGGGGGATAGTGGCTACACCTTC. It specifies CASSQGAQGDSGYTF.

This clonotype was seen a few times. The chain joins TRBV7-9 to TRBJ2-5; a possible D gene is TRBD1 (6 bases). Trimming shortened V by 7 bases and J by 5 bases, and 14 bases separated the two germline ends. CDR3 length: 13 amino acids. Germline V gene sequence: CDR1 SEHNR, CDR2 FQNEAQ (reference sequence). The CDR3 spells CASTAGQGETQYF. The CDR3 DNA reads as TGTGCCAGCACCGCGGGTCAGGGGGAGACCCAGTACTTC.

This chain links TRBV5-4 with TRBJ2-5; possibly TRBD2 for D (5 bases). Trimming stripped 3 bases from V and 4 bases from J, with 13 bases between. Germline assignment: CDR1 SGHNT and CDR2 YYREEE (reference sequence). CDR3 length: 14 amino acids. The CDR3 loop is CASSSLLEAETQYF. The CDR3 DNA follows: TGTGCCAGCAGCTCATTACTAGAGGCAGAGACCCAGTACTTC.

This clonotype came up many times. The gene calls are TRBV27 and TRBJ2-7; D tentatively fits TRBD1 or TRBD2 (6 bases each). Germline assignment: CDR1 MNHEY and CDR2 SMNVEV (reference sequence). The CDR3 is 13 residues long. Between the trimmed V and J ends, which lost 5 bases and 5 bases, there was a span of 13 bases. CDR3 amino acids: CASSTWGAHEQYF. CDR3 coding DNA: TGTGCCAGCAGTACTTGGGGGGCCCACGAGCAGTACTTC.

Only a few counts were recorded for this clonotype. V gene TRBV15 combines with J gene TRBJ2-2; 9 nucleotides match TRBD2. This CDR3 spans 16 amino acids. CDR1 is LNHNV, CDR2 YYDKDF, per germline (reference sequence). J lost 3 bases, V lost 2 bases, and 4 bases had no gene match. The CDR3, as DNA: TGTGCCACCAGCAGACCGACTAGCGGATACACCGGGGAGCTGTTTTTT. It is translated as CATSRPTSGYTGELFF.

This clonotype appeared many times. CDR3 DNA: TGTGCCAGCAGCTTAACGACAGGGGGCGATTCACCCCTCCACTTT. This codes for CASSLTTGGDSPLHF. The chain uses TRBV7-9 and TRBJ1-6; 10 positions match TRBD1. V was clipped by 2 bases and J by 8 bases; unmatched bases: 3. This CDR3 is 15 amino acids long. Germline V gene sequence: CDR1 SEHNR, CDR2 FQNEAQ (reference sequence).

V gene TRBV19 combines with J gene TRBJ1-5, with 11 bases that match TRBD1. V trimming: 4 bases; J trimming: 1 base; junction bases outside the gene matches: 6. The germline CDR1 and CDR2 sequences are LNHDA and SQIVND (reference sequence). There are 17 residues in the CDR3. The CDR3 region has the DNA TGTGCCAGTAGTACAACCGGGACAGGGGGGAGCAATCAGCCCCAGCATTTT. Translated: CASSTTGTGGSNQPQHF.

Only a few counts were recorded for this clonotype. V usage is TRBV7-9 and J usage is TRBJ2-6; TRBD1 is a possible D gene (5 bases). The germline V and J ends were trimmed by 5 bases and 4 bases, with 12 bases remaining between them. CDR1 and CDR2 (germline): SEHNR, FQNEAQ (reference sequence). The CDR3 runs 15 residues. The DNA for the CDR3 is TGTGCCAGCAGCATAATAGGGGTGGGGGCCAACGTCCTGACTTTC. Translating it yields CASSIIGVGANVLTF.

This clonotype was picked up a small number of times. This sequence joins TRBV3-1 and TRBJ2-7, with D perhaps matching TRBD1 (5 bases). Germline CDR1 LGHDT, CDR2 YNNKEL (reference sequence). The CDR3 is 15 amino acids. The V and J ends lost 4 bases and 6 bases respectively, with 19 bases between them. CDR3 sequence (DNA): TGTGCCAGCAGCCCCCAAACCACAGCACAGGCCGAGCAGTACTTC. Translated, it gives CASSPQTTAQAEQYF.

This clonotype was found a few times. The gene calls are TRBV24-1 and TRBJ2-3; maybe TRBD1 (5 bases). V was clipped by 3 bases and J by 3 bases, with 12 bases between them. The CDR3 covers 15 residues. Germline V CDR1 and CDR2: KGHDR, SFDVKD. CDR3 sequence: CATSDPKTVTDTQYF. CDR3 DNA: TGTGCCACCAGTGATCCCAAGACAGTGACAGATACGCAGTATTTT.

The chain couples TRBV4-1 to TRBJ2-3, with D perhaps matching TRBD1 (6 bases). The CDR3 runs to 14 residues. Trimming left V 0 bases short and J 4 bases short, with 8 bases between. CDR1 is MGHRA and CDR2 is YSYEKL in the germline V gene. The CDR3 protein is CASSQDGGADTQYF. The CDR3 DNA is TGCGCCAGCAGCCAAGATGGGGGCGCAGATACGCAGTATTTT.

This clonotype was picked up a small number of times. V usage is TRBV5-5 and J usage is TRBJ1-5; D is unresolved. Trimming shortened V by 0 bases and J by 0 bases, and 7 bases separated the two germline ends. Germline V gives CDR1 SGHKS, CDR2 YYEKEE (reference sequence). This CDR3 comprises 15 residues. CDR3 protein: CASSLDSHSNQPQHF. For the CDR3, the DNA is TGTGCCAGCAGCTTGGACAGCCATAGCAATCAGCCCCAGCATTTT. Looking up the rest from reference TRBV5-5 and TRBJ1-5 gives the full variable domain: DAGVTQSPTHLIKTRGQQVTLRCSPISGHKSVSWYQQVLGQGPQFIFQYYEKEERGRGNFPDRFSARQFPNYSSELNVNALLLGDSALYLCASSLDSHSNQPQHFGDGTRLSIL.

This clonotype was picked up many times. This sequence joins TRBV5-1 and TRBJ2-1, with 10 positions matching TRBD2. CDR1 and CDR2 (germline): SGHRS, YFSETQ. The CDR3 is 15 amino acids. The V segment lost 2 bases and the J segment 6 bases; nucleotides outside the gene matches: 5. CDR3 loop: CASSLLAGFSNEQFF. The CDR3 nucleotides read TGCGCCAGCAGCTTACTAGCGGGATTTAGCAATGAGCAGTTCTTC.

At least ten counts were recorded for this clonotype. The rearrangement joins TRBV5-1 to TRBJ1-1; D is possibly TRBD1 (5 bases). V was shortened by 0 bases and J by 1 base, with 13 bases between the two germline ends. The V gene's germline CDR1 is SGHRS and CDR2 YFSETQ. This CDR3 is built from 16 residues. DNA of the CDR3: TGCGCCAGCAGCTTGGCCGCAGGGAAGTCGAACACTGAAGCTTTCTTT. This encodes CASSLAAGKSNTEAFF.

The chain is built from TRBV12-3 or TRBV12-4 and TRBJ2-3; the match to TRBD2 covers 12 bases. V trimming: 3 bases; J trimming: 6 bases; junction bases outside the gene matches: 1. The CDR3 totals 14 residues. The CDR3 protein is CASSFGTSGDTQYF. Written as DNA, the CDR3 is TGTGCCAGCAGTTTCGGGACTAGCGGGGATACGCAGTATTTT.